The 15 T cell receptor beta chains given below trace back to one sample, sequenced in a study of blood T cell repertoires in COVID-19. The method was immunoSEQ multiplex PCR; TCRdb's version includes in-frame clones alone and lacks a portion of them. The sample has some 190,000 clones, roughly 81% seen once. Sequencing input: peripheral blood. The origin of the receptors is a woman in her 70s with active or convalescent COVID-19.

This rearrangement joins TRBV12-3 or TRBV12-4 to TRBJ2-6; D gene unclear. V was shortened by 6 bases and J by 2 bases, with 5 bases between the two germline ends. CDR3 size: 13 residues. CDR3 nucleotide sequence: TGTGCCAGCAGCCAGGCTGGGGCCAACGTCCTGACTTTC. Translated, it gives CASSQAGANVLTF.

This chain links TRBV19 with TRBJ1-3; a weak D match, TRBD1 (6 bases). The length of the CDR3 is 16 residues. Germline loops: CDR1 LNHDA, CDR2 SQIVND (reference sequence). With 6 bases removed from V and 1 base from J, the gap between germline ends came to 16 bases. The DNA for the CDR3 is TGTGCCAGTAGCAACTACAGGGATAAATCTGGAAACACCATATATTTT. Protein sequence: CASSNYRDKSGNTIYF. Together with reference TRBV19 and TRBJ1-3, the CDR3 gives the full variable domain: DGGITQSPKYLFRKEGQNVTLSCEQNLNHDAMYWYRQDPGQGLRLIYYSQIVNDFQKGDIAEGYSVSREKKESFPLTVTSAQKNPTAFYLCASSNYRDKSGNTIYFGEGSWLTVV.

Comment on this clone: This may be a read error, as it is one base from a much larger clone. This chain connects TRBV6-1 to TRBJ2-2; D not resolved. Trimming stripped 2 bases from V and 3 bases from J, with 4 bases between. This CDR3 has 13 residues. Germline CDR1 and CDR2: MNHNS and SASEGT. CDR3 bases: TGTGCCAGCAGTGAACGGGACACCGGGGAGCTGTTTTTT. Protein product: CASSERDTGELFF.

The genes are TRBV5-6 and TRBJ2-5; TRBD2 agrees at 8 bases. CDR3 size: 15 residues. Unmatched junction bases numbered 6, after V lost 2 bases and J lost 3 bases. CDR1 and CDR2 from the germline V gene are SGHDT and YYEEEE. CDR3 sequence (DNA): TGTGCCAGCAGCTTCCAAGGGACTAGGGAAGAGACCCAGTACTTC. It is translated as CASSFQGTREETQYF.

The chain employs TRBV14 and TRBJ2-3, with a tentative D call TRBD2 (5 bases). Trimming stripped 4 bases from V and 2 bases from J, with 10 bases between. Looked up from germline, CDR1 is SGHDN and CDR2 is FVKESK. The CDR3 runs 14 residues. DNA for the CDR3: TGTGCCAGCAGCCCCGGACTTTTCACAGATACGCAGTATTTT. It encodes CASSPGLFTDTQYF.

The V gene is TRBV5-5, the J gene TRBJ2-3; no clear D gene. Germline CDR1 is SGHKS and CDR2 is YYEKEE (reference sequence). This CDR3 has 13 residues. The V end lost 6 bases, the J end lost 3 bases, and 11 bases lay between the germline ends. The chain's CDR3 is CASTDLVTDTQYF. DNA for the CDR3: TGTGCCAGCACCGACCTAGTAACAGATACGCAGTATTTT.

The V and J genes are TRBV28 and TRBJ2-1; TRBD2 agrees at 13 bases. The J segment lost 3 bases and the V segment lost 5 bases, leaving 4 bases of the junction unmatched. CDR1 and CDR2 (germline): MDHEN, SYDVKM. This CDR3 is built from 16 residues. For the CDR3, the DNA is TGTGCCAGCAGTCCCCGACTAGCGGGAGGCTACAATGAGCAGTTCTTC. Its protein is CASSPRLAGGYNEQFF.

The chain employs TRBV27 and TRBJ1-4; D is possibly TRBD1 (5 bases). The V gene's germline CDR1 is MNHEY and CDR2 SMNVEV (reference sequence). V was shortened by 2 bases and J by 0 bases, with 7 bases between the two germline ends. The CDR3 totals 15 residues. Here the CDR3 DNA reads TGTGCCAGCAGTTTAGAAGGGGCAACTAATGAAAAACTGTTTTTT. Residues: CASSLEGATNEKLFF.

The chain uses TRBV6-6 and TRBJ1-2, with a weak D call TRBD1 (5 bases). The CDR3 totals 16 residues. Germline V gives CDR1 MNHNY, CDR2 SVGAGI (reference sequence). Trimming removed 4 bases at V and 1 base at J, with 16 bases between. The CDR3 DNA is TGTGCCAGCAGTTCCCAGGGCAGGGATCGTAACTATGGCTACACCTTC. Translated: CASSSQGRDRNYGYTF.

This clone was seen just once. The chain joins TRBV4-1 to TRBJ1-2; 9 bases map to TRBD1. This CDR3 has 17 residues. The trim removed 0 bases at V and 3 bases at J, leaving 8 bases unmatched. Per germline, CDR1 MGHRA and CDR2 YSYEKL. CDR3 coding DNA: TGCGCCAGCAGCCAAGATTGGGGGACAGGGTTCGACTATGGCTACACCTTC. It is translated as CASSQDWGTGFDYGYTF.

The chain combines TRBV2 with TRBJ2-5, with D perhaps TRBD2 (6 bases). V dropped 4 bases and J dropped 6 bases, with 15 bases sitting between them. The CDR3 is 14 amino acids. Germline V gene data show CDR1 as SNHLY and CDR2 as FYNNEI. Here the CDR3 reads CASSAAAGKQTQYF. CDR3 in DNA: TGTGCCAGCAGTGCCGCGGCGGGAAAGCAGACCCAGTACTTC. The full variable domain, in which reference TRBV2 and TRBJ2-5 provide the parts outside the CDR3, is EPEVTQTPSHQVTQMGQEVILRCVPISNHLYFYWYRQILGQKVEFLVSFYNNEISEKSEIFDDQFSVERPDGSNFTLKIRSTKLEDSAMYFCASSAAAGKQTQYFGPGTRLLVL.

V and J are TRBV5-4 and TRBJ1-1, with 7 bases matching TRBD1. This CDR3 has 14 residues. With 4 bases clipped from V and 1 base from J, the junction kept 4 bases outside the gene matches. Looked up from germline, CDR1 is SGHNT and CDR2 is YYREEE (reference sequence). CDR3 sequence (DNA): TGTGCCAGCAGCCGGCAGGGGGGGAACACTGAAGCTTTCTTT. Translating gives CASSRQGGNTEAFF.

The chain uses TRBV3-1 (or the pseudogene TRBV3-2) and TRBJ1-1, with 9 nucleotides matching TRBD1. Germline CDR1 LGHDT, CDR2 YNNKEL (reference sequence). V gave up 10 bases and J gave up 11 bases; unmatched junction bases: 11. The CDR3 is 12 amino acids. The DNA for the CDR3 is TGTGCCACCTCCCGACAGGGGGTAATGGCTTTCTTT. Translated, it gives CATSRQGVMAFF.

This clone has only one observation. The chain uses TRBV5-5 and TRBJ2-7; 8 bases align to TRBD1. The J segment lost 6 bases and the V segment lost 4 bases, leaving 12 bases of the junction unmatched. This CDR3 contains 15 residues. Per germline, CDR1 SGHKS and CDR2 YYEKEE (reference sequence). The CDR3 nucleotides are TGTGCCAGCAGCCACCTCGGGCAGGGGGCCGGCGAGCAGTACTTC. Translated, it gives CASSHLGQGAGEQYF.

This clone was counted between two and nine times. The V gene is TRBV9, the J gene TRBJ2-7, with 10 bases aligning to TRBD1. From germline, CDR1 is SGDLS and CDR2 YYNGEE. The CDR3 length is 14 residues. Trimming took 6 bases from V and 6 from J; bases not matched to a gene: 9. CDR3 loop: CASNDGDRGSEQYF. In DNA, the CDR3 is TGTGCCAGCAATGACGGGGACAGGGGAAGCGAGCAGTACTTC.